The clone carrying this T cell receptor beta chain was seen more than once but under ten times. From germline, CDR1 is SEHNR and CDR2 FQNEAQ (reference sequence). Unmatched junction bases numbered 18, after V lost 7 bases and J lost 3 bases. The CDR3 is made up of 18 amino acids. Primed by a sample-barcoded 5' primer and a J-beta primer mix, a second PCR proceeded for 7 to 11 cycles. A single record per CDR3 protein comes from TCRdb applying MiXCR to the 5' RACE reads. The sample consists of 790,000 or so distinct CDR3 sequences, more than 50% of them appearing once. This sample was taken from a study of blood T cells in healthy people across ages.

Sequenced: blood. J is TRBJ2-3 and V is TRBV7-9; TRBD1 matches at 8 bases. This TCR was sampled from a man aged 35 to 55 in good health. CDR3 coding DNA: TGTGCCAGCAACCCTATACCGGGCAGGGGGCTAGGTACAGATACGCAGTATTTT. This sequence encodes CASNPIPGRGLGTDTQYF. The full variable domain, completed using reference TRBV7-9 and TRBJ2-3, is DTGVSQNPRHKITKRGQNVTFRCDPISEHNRLYWYRQTLGQGPEFLTYFQNEAQLEKSRLLSDRFSAERPKGSFSTLEIQRTEQGDSAMYLCASNPIPGRGLGTDTQYFGPGTRLTVL.